Following are 16 T cell receptor beta chains from one sample sequenced in a study of CXCR3-negative and CXCR3-positive naive CD8 T cells. Overall study findings and caveats: CXCR3-negative naive cells had less hydrophobic TRB CDR3s than did CXCR3-positive naive cells.

5' RACE that incorporated UMI labels was used to prepare the TRB cDNA libraries. TCRdb re-analyzed the 5' RACE reads; it lists each CDR3 protein once, without DNA. The sample totals about 5,500 distinct CDR3 sequences. No antigen is known for these receptors. Sequenced material: naive CXCR3+ CD8+ T cells from blood. Indicated subset: CD45RO-CCR7+CD27+CD95- naive CD8+ T cells expressing CXCR3 (TNR3+). The receptors come from a human donor in good health. Some clones in this sample may be carry-over from other donors' samples.

This clonotype is identified as medium-sized from frequency. The V and J genes are TRBV6-5 and TRBJ2-6; the D call from TCRdb, TRBD2, cannot be confirmed without DNA. This CDR3 comprises 17 residues. Germline values: CDR1 MNHEY, CDR2 SVGAGI. The CDR3 spells CASSLSSGAAGANVLTF.

Measured by frequency, this clonotype is medium-sized. The chain employs TRBV3-1 and TRBJ1-1; TCRdb calls TRBD1, which cannot be checked without DNA. The V gene's germline CDR1 is LGHDT and CDR2 YNNKEL (reference sequence). This CDR3 comprises 18 residues. CDR3 sequence reads: CASSHLLGGQGRGTEAFF. Combining the CDR3 with reference TRBV3-1 and TRBJ1-1 gives the whole variable domain DTAVSQTPKYLVTQMGNDKSIKCEQNLGHDTMYWYKQDSKKFLKIMFSYNNKELIINETVPNRFSPKSPDKAHLNLHINSLELGDSAVYFCASSHLLGGQGRGTEAFFGQGTRLTVV.

According to its frequency, this clonotype is medium-sized. This chain joins TRBV5-1 and TRBJ2-7; TCRdb names TRBD2, which stays unverified in the absence of DNA. Germline values: CDR1 SGHRS, CDR2 YFSETQ. The CDR3 extends over 14 amino acids. CDR3 region: CASSQSSGTYEQYF. The full variable domain, rest sourced from reference TRBV5-1 and TRBJ2-7, is KAGVTQTPRYLIKTRGQQVTLSCSPISGHRSVSWYQQTPGQGLQFLFEYFSETQRNKGNFPGRFSGRQFSNSRSEMNVSTLELGDSALYLCASSQSSGTYEQYFGPGTRLTVT.

The V call is TRBV5-1, the J call TRBJ1-2; TCRdb indicates TRBD1, and absent DNA this call remains unverified. The CDR3 totals 14 residues. Germline V CDR1 and CDR2: SGHRS, YFSETQ. The CDR3 loop reads CASSRTGVTYGYTF.

The V gene is TRBV5-1, the J gene TRBJ2-7; TCRdb indicates TRBD1, and absent DNA this call remains unverified. The V gene's germline CDR1 is SGHRS and CDR2 YFSETQ. CDR3 length: 13 amino acids. The CDR3 is CASSPTGTHEQYF.

This clonotype counts as medium-sized (0.01 to 0.1%) by frequency. This rearrangement joins TRBV21-1 to TRBJ2-2; with no DNA, the TCRdb D assignment of TRBD2 cannot be verified. TRBV21-1 is recorded as a pseudogene. The CDR3 sequence is 19 residues long. The CDR3 reads CASSNPQPTSGRNTGELFF.

This clonotype is identified as medium-sized from frequency. The V gene is TRBV7-3, the J gene TRBJ2-1; TCRdb selects TRBD2, and the lack of DNA leaves this call unchecked. There are 14 residues in the CDR3. Germline V CDR1 and CDR2: SGHTA, FQGTGA. The CDR3 sequence is CASSLGGRANEQFF.

This sequence joins TRBV13 and TRBJ1-1; TCRdb lists TRBD1, though no DNA is available to test this call. The CDR3 length is 14 residues. CDR1 and CDR2 (germline): PRHDT, FYEKMQ (reference sequence). CDR3 loop: CASSNDRVDTEAFF.

In terms of frequency, this clonotype is medium-sized. Here the CDR3 reads CSARGADSNSPLHF. This chain connects TRBV20-1 to TRBJ1-6; the TCRdb D gene call, TRBD1, has no DNA to confirm it. CDR1 and CDR2 from the germline V gene are DFQATT and SNEGSKA (reference sequence). The CDR3 has 14 amino acids.

By frequency, this clonotype is medium-sized. The V and J genes are TRBV14 and TRBJ1-4; TCRdb picks TRBD1, but there is no DNA to check that call. This CDR3 has 17 residues. CDR1 is SGHDN, CDR2 FVKESK, per germline. CDR3: CASSPGRGRTTNEKLFF.

The chain links TRBV27 to TRBJ2-1. CDR1 is MNHEY, CDR2 SMNVEV, per germline (reference sequence). This CDR3 region has 15 residues. The CDR3: CASSLLRGPYNEQFF.

This rearrangement joins TRBV11-2 to TRBJ1-6; lacking DNA, the TRBD1 call made by TCRdb goes unchecked. Germline V gives CDR1 SGHAT, CDR2 FQNNGV. The CDR3 runs 16 residues. The CDR3 protein is CASSLTGDAYNSPLHF. Filled out from reference TRBV11-2 and TRBJ1-6, the complete variable domain reads EAGVAQSPRYKIIEKRQSVAFWCNPISGHATLYWYQQILGQGPKLLIQFQNNGVVDDSQLPKDRFSAERLKGVDSTLKIQPAKLEDSAVYLCASSLTGDAYNSPLHFGNGTRLTVT.

The chain couples TRBV30 to TRBJ2-5; TCRdb indicates TRBD1, and absent DNA this call remains unverified. Germline CDR1 and CDR2: GTSNPN and SVGIG (reference sequence). The CDR3 totals 13 residues. The CDR3 loop reads CAWSATGMETQYF.

This clonotype shows up as medium-sized by frequency. The chain carries TRBV15 and TRBJ1-2. Germline CDR1 is LNHNV and CDR2 is YYDKDF (reference sequence). The length of the CDR3 is 14 residues. The CDR3 spells CATSRDFGDYGYTF.

The chain uses TRBV7-3 and TRBJ2-2. Germline CDR1 is SGHTA and CDR2 is FQGTGA. This CDR3 spans 13 amino acids. CDR3 sequence reads: CASSLFSAGELFF.

Considering frequency, this clonotype is medium-sized (0.01 to 0.1%). The rearrangement uses TRBV12-3 or TRBV12-4 and TRBJ2-7; there is no DNA to check the TCRdb D call of TRBD1. CDR3 length: 13 residues. The CDR3 here is CASSSGQIHEQYF.